The entry that follows covers one T cell receptor beta chain sequence. Its antigen is unknown. The sample is drawn from a study of cytomegalovirus exposure and HLA in healthy donors. Unrecorded immune exposures were likely, despite nominal health at sampling. The CDR3 consists of 16 residues. The V end was cut by 5 bases, the J end by 4 bases, with 19 bases between. Per the germline V gene, CDR1 is MDHEN and CDR2 is SYDVKM. General study findings and limits: Later examination showed HLA-associated TCR beta chains had greater clonal expansion than equally common others. Testing in vitro showed a few CMV-associated chains specific for CMV antigens.

In the PCR, 60 Vbeta and 13 Jbeta primers were used. This table comes from immunoSEQ multiplex PCR, and its TCRdb copy is limited to in-frame clones, with some not included. The data contain approximately 100,000 clones, more than 70% of them singletons. The sequenced sample was PBMCs. The TCR was taken from a young man in good health and CMV-seronegative. The J gene is TRBJ2-3, the V gene TRBV28; D perhaps matches TRBD1 (5 bases). The CDR3 nucleotides are TGTGCCAGCAGTCCCCGTCTAAGGGGTTCCGCAGATACGCAGTATTTT. It translates to CASSPRLRGSADTQYF. Full variable domain (remainder filled in from reference TRBV28 and TRBJ2-3): DVKVTQSSRYLVKRTGEKVFLECVQDMDHENMFWYRQDPGLGLRLIYFSYDVKMKEKGDIPEGYSVSREKKERFSLILESASTNQTSMYLCASSPRLRGSADTQYFGPGTRLTVL.